The rows below give T cell receptor beta chains drawn from one sample of a study of blood T cell repertoires in COVID-19. Sequenced by immunoSEQ multiplex PCR; TCRdb stores in-frame clones only, minus some. The data contain around 250,000 clones, 80% to 85% of them seen just once; the ten biggest clones take up more than 1.5%. Sample: peripheral blood. Receptors were obtained from a woman aged 40 to 50 who had recovered from COVID-19. CDR3s include the opening cysteine and the closing phenylalanine or tryptophan. Fields, in order: J gene, D gene, clone size, V gene, CDR3 protein, CDR3 DNA. The D gene is left open where the match is weak. Rows may omit the clone size; those that give it use once, few, many or a size class.

TRBJ2-7	TRBD1	once	TRBV7-9	CASRDTGGVNYEQYF	TGTGCCAGCAGAGATACAGGGGGAGTGAATTACGAGCAGTACTTC
TRBJ1-5	TRBD1	once	TRBV6-5	CASRYDRGPDQPQHF	TGTGCCAGCAGATACGACAGGGGGCCTGATCAGCCCCAGCATTTT
TRBJ1-3	TRBD1	-	TRBV3-1/TRBV3-2	CASSQPDRGLNTIYF	TGTGCCAGCAGCCAGCCGGACAGGGGGCTGAACACCATATATTTT
TRBJ1-1	-	-	TRBV6-5	CASSTTGSNTEAFF	TGTGCCAGCAGTACGACAGGTTCGAACACTGAAGCTTTCTTT
TRBJ2-1	TRBD2	-	TRBV18	CASSPLAGGTYNEQFF	TGTGCCAGCTCACCTTTAGCGGGGGGTACCTACAATGAGCAGTTCTTC
TRBJ2-3	TRBD2	-	TRBV6-6	CASSQKRGGRTDTQYF	TGTGCCAGCAGTCAAAAGCGGGGGGGCCGGACAGATACGCAGTATTTT
TRBJ1-4	-	-	TRBV6-5	CASSPDSEKLFF	TGTGCCAGCAGTCCGGACAGTGAAAAACTGTTTTTT
TRBJ2-1	TRBD1	-	TRBV2	CASNHWTGTNEQFF	TGTGCCAGCAATCACTGGACAGGGACCAATGAGCAGTTCTTC
TRBJ2-3	-	-	TRBV2	CASNLKLSTDTQYF	TGTGCCAGCAACTTGAAGCTATCCACAGATACGCAGTATTTT
TRBJ1-5	TRBD1	few	TRBV30	CAWSVGGGQQPQHF	TGTGCCTGGAGTGTCGGAGGGGGCCAGCAGCCCCAGCATTTT
TRBJ2-7	-	-	TRBV27	CASSKPTDSYEQYF	TGTGCCAGCAGTAAGCCGACAGACTCCTACGAGCAGTACTTC
TRBJ1-5	TRBD1	once	TRBV6-8	CASSLRQGAKPQHF	TGTGCCAGCAGCCTTCGACAGGGGGCCAAGCCCCAGCATTTT
TRBJ2-5	TRBD2	-	TRBV30	CAWSTSGVQETQYF	TGTGCCTGGAGTACTAGCGGAGTACAAGAGACCCAGTACTTC
TRBJ1-5	TRBD1	-	TRBV2	CATRDRDNQPQHF	TGTGCCACCCGAGACAGGGACAATCAGCCCCAGCATTTT
TRBJ1-5	-	-	TRBV6-5	CASSLSPNQPQHF	TGTGCCAGCAGCCTATCCCCTAATCAGCCCCAGCATTTT
TRBJ2-7	-	few	TRBV5-5	CASSQAWAGAYEQYF	TGTGCCAGCAGTCAGGCCTGGGCAGGGGCGTACGAGCAGTACTTC
TRBJ2-7	TRBD1	-	TRBV19	CASSIGDSSYEQYF	TGTGCCAGTAGTATTGGGGACAGCTCCTACGAGCAGTACTTC
TRBJ2-7	TRBD2	-	TRBV18	CASSPTLAGNYEQYF	TGTGCCAGCTCACCGACCCTAGCGGGGAACTACGAGCAGTACTTC
TRBJ2-7	TRBD2	-	TRBV6-1	CASSTGRGEQYF	TGTGCCAGCAGCACCGGGAGGGGGGAGCAGTACTTC
TRBJ2-1	-	-	TRBV7-3	CASSSGTNTNEQFF	TGTGCCAGCAGCTCCGGGACAAACACAAATGAGCAGTTCTTC
TRBJ1-3	-	-	TRBV30	CAWSVQGLSGNTIYF	TGTGCCTGGAGTGTTCAGGGGCTCTCTGGAAACACCATATATTTT
TRBJ1-1	-	-	TRBV5-5	CASSQWTKSRAFF	TGTGCCAGCAGCCAATGGACAAAAAGCCGGGCTTTCTTT
TRBJ1-2	TRBD1	-	TRBV28	CASSGYPRTGDGYTF	TGTGCCAGCAGTGGATACCCGAGGACAGGGGATGGCTACACCTTC
TRBJ1-3	-	-	TRBV29-1	CSVGQSSGNTIYF	TGCAGCGTTGGACAGAGCTCTGGAAACACCATATATTTT
TRBJ1-6	TRBD1	-	TRBV5-6	CASSTQQGTLYNSPLHF	TGTGCCAGCAGCACCCAACAGGGGACCCTTTATAATTCACCCCTCCACTTT
TRBJ1-3	-	few	TRBV6-5	CASRPQSSGNTIYF	TGTGCCAGCAGGCCTCAGTCTTCTGGAAACACCATATATTTT
TRBJ1-1	-	-	TRBV11-3	CASSFQGNTEAFF	TGTGCCAGCAGCTTCCAGGGAAACACTGAAGCTTTCTTT
TRBJ1-5	-	few	TRBV24-1	CATRYWGGNQPQHF	TGTGCCACCCGGTACTGGGGAGGCAATCAGCCCCAGCATTTT
TRBJ1-1	TRBD1	-	TRBV7-2	CASSTQDRGEAFF	TGTGCCAGCAGCACGCAAGACAGGGGGGAAGCTTTCTTT
TRBJ2-7	-	-	TRBV4-1	CASSQDSVGRAYEQYF	TGCGCCAGCAGCCAAGATTCTGTGGGTCGGGCCTACGAGCAGTACTTC
TRBJ2-7	-	-	TRBV6-5	CASSYSNREFPYEQYF	TGTGCCAGCAGTTACTCGAACAGGGAGTTTCCCTACGAGCAGTACTTC
TRBJ1-6	-	-	TRBV19	CASSATGISSYNSPLHF	TGTGCCAGTAGTGCTACCGGGATTAGTTCCTATAATTCACCCCTCCACTTT
TRBJ1-2	-	-	TRBV25-1	CASSASGKHYGYTF	TGTGCCAGCAGCGCTTCCGGGAAACACTATGGCTACACCTTC
TRBJ1-2	-	once	TRBV29-1	CSAVVGDYGYTF	TGCAGCGCTGTGGTCGGGGATTATGGCTACACCTTC
TRBJ1-2	TRBD1	-	TRBV4-1	CASSQVFRGAWVGYTF	TGCGCCAGCAGCCAAGTCTTCAGGGGGGCTTGGGTTGGCTACACCTTC
TRBJ2-2	-	-	TRBV21-1	CASSKFPQRKRGGGTGELFF	TGTGCCAGCAGCAAATTCCCACAAAGGAAGCGGGGGGGCGGCACCGGGGAGCTGTTTTTT
TRBJ2-5	TRBD1	-	TRBV3-1/TRBV3-2	CASSFLGDSETQYF	TGTGCCAGCAGCTTCCTCGGGGACAGCGAGACCCAGTACTTC
TRBJ2-3	TRBD1	-	TRBV7-3	CASSSGTGTDTQYF	TGTGCCAGCAGCTCGGGGACAGGCACAGATACGCAGTATTTT
TRBJ2-2	-	-	TRBV18	CASSLMTNTGELFF	TGTGCCAGCTCTCTAATGACGAACACCGGGGAGCTGTTTTTT
TRBJ1-1	-	-	TRBV9	CASSVDRGNTEAFF	TGTGCCAGCAGCGTAGACCGGGGGAACACTGAAGCTTTCTTT
TRBJ2-3	TRBD2	-	TRBV7-9	CASRFPGLPAADTQYF	TGTGCCAGCAGATTCCCGGGACTACCGGCAGCAGATACGCAGTATTTT
TRBJ2-5	TRBD2	-	TRBV10-3	CAISESASGEETQYF	TGTGCCATCAGTGAGTCGGCTAGCGGGGAAGAGACCCAGTACTTC
TRBJ1-1	-	-	TRBV24-1	CATSDPYGSTEAFF	TGTGCCACCAGTGACCCCTACGGGTCCACTGAAGCTTTCTTT